These 23 T cell receptor beta chains were all obtained from the same sample, sequenced in a study of T cell responses to AZD1222 COVID-19 vaccine. Clones were sequenced by immunoSEQ multiplex PCR, and TCRdb holds only the in-frame ones, with some missing. The table includes 60,000 to 75,000 clones, 83% detected once. The sample consisted of peripheral blood, taken 28 days after the second AZD1222 dose. The origin of the receptors is an adult who received the AZD1222 COVID-19 vaccine.

The V and J genes are TRBV19 and TRBJ2-5; perhaps TRBD2 as D (5 bases). Between the trimmed V and J ends, which lost 10 bases and 2 bases, there was a span of 14 bases. Germline CDR1 and CDR2: LNHDA and SQIVND (reference sequence). CDR3 length: 13 amino acids. CDR3 protein: CATDPTGQETQYF. The CDR3 bases are TGTGCCACCGACCCCACGGGACAAGAGACCCAGTACTTC.

This chain joins TRBV30 and TRBJ2-5; 8 bases match TRBD2. The CDR3 has 13 residues. The V gene's germline CDR1 is GTSNPN and CDR2 SVGIG (reference sequence). Unmatched junction bases numbered 4, after V lost 2 bases and J lost 5 bases. CDR3 bases: TGTGCCTGGAGTACGGGGGGGCAGGAGACCCAGTACTTC. Its translation is CAWSTGGQETQYF.

This clone was observed a single time. The rearrangement joins TRBV4-2 to TRBJ1-1; 9 nucleotides agree with TRBD1. V lost 4 bases to trimming and J lost 0 bases; unmatched junction nucleotides: 18. CDR1 is LGHNA and CDR2 is YNFKEQ in the germline V gene. The CDR3 runs to 20 residues. CDR3 DNA: TGTGCCAGCAGCCTCGGACAGGGGAATTGGGGATCAGGTTTGAACACTGAAGCTTTCTTT. This encodes CASSLGQGNWGSGLNTEAFF.

The table lists this clone with a few counts. Here the CDR3 DNA reads TGTGCCAGTACACAGGGGACTAGTAACTATGGCTACACCTTC. The encoded protein is CASTQGTSNYGYTF. This chain uses TRBV6-1 with TRBJ1-2; 7 bases fit TRBD1. The CDR3 sequence is 14 residues long. Unmatched junction bases numbered 8, after V lost 9 bases and J lost 1 base. CDR1 is MNHNS, CDR2 SASEGT, per germline.

To note about this clone: Other DNA sequences in the sample encode the same CDR3. V and J are TRBV5-1 and TRBJ1-6; 8 bases map to TRBD1. CDR1 and CDR2 from the germline V gene are SGHRS and YFSETQ. The CDR3 spans 15 residues. V lost 2 bases to trimming and J lost 5 bases; unmatched junction nucleotides: 3. CDR3 bases: TGCGCCAGCAGCTTCGACAGGGGAGATAATTCACCCCTCCACTTT. This codes for CASSFDRGDNSPLHF. The variable domain in full, with the rest retrieved from reference TRBV5-1 and TRBJ1-6, is KAGVTQTPRYLIKTRGQQVTLSCSPISGHRSVSWYQQTPGQGLQFLFEYFSETQRNKGNFPGRFSGRQFSNSRSEMNVSTLELGDSALYLCASSFDRGDNSPLHFGNGTRLTVT.

The chain recombines TRBV6-2 or TRBV6-3 with TRBJ2-3, with TRBD2 matching 10 bases. V shed 2 bases and J 2 bases; nucleotides not matched to a gene: 7. The CDR3 runs 17 residues. Per the germline V gene, CDR1 is MNHEY and CDR2 is SVGEGT. CDR3 coding DNA: TGTGCCAGCAGTTACGCCACTAGCGGGGACTCCACAGATACGCAGTATTTT. Protein product: CASSYATSGDSTDTQYF.

This clone was seen a handful of times. The V gene is TRBV4-2, the J gene TRBJ1-4, with D hard to call. Germline CDR1 is LGHNA and CDR2 is YNFKEQ. The CDR3 totals 13 residues. V lost 5 bases to trimming and J lost 4 bases, with 8 bases between them. The DNA of the CDR3 is TGTGCCAGCAGCTCGGACCTTAATGAAAAACTGTTTTTT. This sequence encodes CASSSDLNEKLFF.

This chain joins TRBV7-9 and TRBJ2-3; D is unresolved. The CDR3 sequence is 15 residues long. CDR1 SEHNR and CDR2 FQNEAQ come from the germline V gene (reference sequence). The V gene lost 5 bases and the J gene lost 2 bases, with 14 bases spanning the gap. The CDR3 coding sequence is TGTGCCAGCAGCCGTACCCTACAGCCCACAGATACGCAGTATTTT. Translating gives CASSRTLQPTDTQYF.

The V and J genes are TRBV7-2 and TRBJ1-6; D is undetermined. Germline V CDR1 and CDR2: SGHTA, FQGNSA. Trimming removed 1 base at V and 8 bases at J, with 15 bases between. CDR3 length equals 16 residues. This chain's CDR3 is CASSLGFPDPDSPLHF. The CDR3, as DNA: TGTGCCAGCAGCTTAGGATTCCCCGACCCTGATTCACCCCTCCACTTT.

The chain is built from TRBV7-2 and TRBJ1-2, with TRBD1 matching 10 bases. The CDR3 has 16 residues. The J segment lost 6 bases and the V segment lost 4 bases, leaving 11 bases of the junction unmatched. Germline CDR1 SGHTA, CDR2 FQGNSA. The DNA for the CDR3 is TGTGCCAGCAGCTGGACTCCGGGACAGGGGTTCCATGGCTACACCTTC. Translation: CASSWTPGQGFHGYTF.

V is TRBV7-9 and J is TRBJ2-2; D is undetermined. V gave up 5 bases and J gave up 9 bases, with 13 bases separating them. The germline gives CDR1 SEHNR, CDR2 FQNEAQ (reference sequence). This CDR3 comprises 13 residues. CDR3 protein: CASSQALLRELFF. The CDR3 region has the DNA TGTGCCAGCAGCCAGGCCCTGCTGCGGGAGCTGTTTTTT.

This sequence joins TRBV2 and TRBJ2-7, with 7 bases identical to TRBD1. This CDR3 region has 12 residues. Trimming cost V 6 bases and J 4 bases; bases outside gene matches: 3. The germline V gene has CDR1 SNHLY and CDR2 FYNNEI. CDR3 nucleotide sequence: TGTGCCAGCAGCGGGGACAGTTACGAGCAGTACTTC. Translation: CASSGDSYEQYF.

The chain carries TRBV11-3 and TRBJ1-1; D unresolved. The V end lost 1 base, the J end lost 1 base, and 7 bases lay between the germline ends. CDR3 length equals 14 residues. Per germline, CDR1 SGHNT and CDR2 YENEEA. The CDR3 protein is CASSLGRRNTEAFF. DNA of the CDR3: TGTGCCAGCAGCTTAGGACGGAGGAACACTGAAGCTTTCTTT.

The chain combines TRBV2 with TRBJ2-7; D is ambiguous. The V gene's germline CDR1 is SNHLY and CDR2 FYNNEI. The CDR3 sequence is 13 residues long. V was clipped by 9 bases and J by 0 bases, with 12 bases between them. CDR3 bases: TGTGCCAGAGGGTTCGAGAGCTCCTACGAGCAGTACTTC. Residues: CARGFESSYEQYF.

The chain recombines TRBV2 with TRBJ1-4; the D gene is possibly TRBD1 (5 bases). CDR1 and CDR2 (germline): SNHLY, FYNNEI. V lost 6 bases and J lost 0, with 8 bases in between. The CDR3 runs 14 residues. The chain's CDR3 is CASSPGPTNEKLFF. CDR3 sequence (DNA): TGTGCCAGCAGCCCAGGGCCAACTAATGAAAAACTGTTTTTT.

This clone has just a few counts. The chain uses TRBV4-1 and TRBJ2-7; D ambiguous. In germline, CDR1 is MGHRA, CDR2 YSYEKL. V was cut by 2 bases and J by 5 bases, with 10 bases left in between. The CDR3 contains 13 residues. The CDR3 sequence: CASSQKGSHEQYF. The DNA of the CDR3 is TGCGCCAGCAGCCAAAAGGGATCCCACGAGCAGTACTTC.

This clone has a handful of counts. The DNA for the CDR3 is TGTGCCAGCCAGGGCGCAGGCTATGGCTACACCTTC. Translated: CASQGAGYGYTF. The rearrangement joins TRBV6-5 to TRBJ1-2; possible D gene TRBD1, 5 bases. V was shortened by 8 bases and J by 4 bases, with 11 bases between the two germline ends. This CDR3 contains 12 residues. CDR1 is MNHEY and CDR2 is SVGAGI in the germline V gene.

V is TRBV28 and J is TRBJ1-5; D gene ambiguous. CDR1 MDHEN and CDR2 SYDVKM come from the germline V gene. Trimming cost V 2 bases and J 3 bases, with 11 bases left between them. The length of the CDR3 is 15 residues. In nucleotides, the CDR3 is TGTGCCAGCAGTTTACTTAGGGTAGCCAATCAGCCCCAGCATTTT. Its translation: CASSLLRVANQPQHF.

As concerns this clone: One end of the junction varies from germline; a read error may be responsible. The rearrangement joins TRBV4-3 to TRBJ2-7, with 8 nucleotides matching TRBD1. Germline assignment: CDR1 LGHNA and CDR2 YSLEER. This CDR3 is 18 amino acids long. CDR3 in amino acids: CPSSHDDWGTGKPYEQYF. The DNA of the CDR3 is TGCCCCAGCAGCCACGACGACTGGGGGACAGGCAAACCTTACGAGCAGTACTTC.

The rearrangement links TRBV5-1 to TRBJ1-1; D is possibly TRBD1 (5 bases). With 4 bases removed from V and 5 bases from J, the gap between germline ends came to 15 bases. The germline gives CDR1 SGHRS, CDR2 YFSETQ. This CDR3 has 14 amino acids. The CDR3, as DNA: TGCGCCAGCAGCCCGGGGACCGGGGGGACTGAAGCTTTCTTT. This codes for CASSPGTGGTEAFF.

The chain uses TRBV5-1 and TRBJ1-2, with D unresolved. The ends were cut back, 0 bases at V and 4 bases at J, with 7 bases in the middle. The CDR3 has 13 residues. Germline CDR1 reads SGHRS; CDR2 reads YFSETQ. In DNA, the CDR3 is TGCGCCAGCAGCTTGGAGGAAGCCTATGGCTACACCTTC. Translating gives CASSLEEAYGYTF.

The gene calls are TRBV9 and TRBJ1-1, with 9 bases fitting TRBD1. From germline, CDR1 is SGDLS and CDR2 YYNGEE. The CDR3 has 15 residues. V gave up 3 bases and J gave up 1 base; unmatched junction bases: 4. The CDR3 sequence is CASSEWTGENTEAFF. CDR3 sequence (DNA): TGTGCCAGCAGCGAATGGACAGGGGAGAACACTGAAGCTTTCTTT. Based on the CDR3 plus reference TRBV9 and TRBJ1-1, the full variable domain is DSGVTQTPKHLITATGQRVTLRCSPRSGDLSVYWYQQSLDQGLQFLIQYYNGEERAKGNILERFSAQQFPDLHSELNLSSLELGDSALYFCASSEWTGENTEAFFGQGTRLTVV.

The V call is TRBV6-5, the J call TRBJ2-3; TRBD2 matches 11 bases. Per germline, CDR1 MNHEY and CDR2 SVGAGI. The CDR3 length is 15 residues. J lost 3 bases, V lost 8 bases, and 7 bases had no gene match. The chain's CDR3 is CASGPSGGRTDTQYF. In DNA, the CDR3 is TGTGCCAGCGGGCCTAGCGGGGGGCGGACAGATACGCAGTATTTT.